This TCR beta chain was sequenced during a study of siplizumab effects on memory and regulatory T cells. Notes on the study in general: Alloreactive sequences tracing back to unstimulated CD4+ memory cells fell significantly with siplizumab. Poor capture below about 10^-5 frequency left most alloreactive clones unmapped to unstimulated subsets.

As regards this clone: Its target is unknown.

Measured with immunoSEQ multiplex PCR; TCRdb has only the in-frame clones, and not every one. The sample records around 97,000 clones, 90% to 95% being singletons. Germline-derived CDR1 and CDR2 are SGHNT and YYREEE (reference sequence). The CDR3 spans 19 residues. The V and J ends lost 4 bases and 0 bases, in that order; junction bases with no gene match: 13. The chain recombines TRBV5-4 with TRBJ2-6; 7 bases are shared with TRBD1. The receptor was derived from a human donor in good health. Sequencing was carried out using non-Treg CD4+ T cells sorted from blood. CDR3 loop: CASSPKLRGPNSGANVLTF. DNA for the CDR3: TGTGCCAGCAGCCCGAAATTAAGGGGGCCCAACTCTGGGGCCAACGTCCTGACTTTC.